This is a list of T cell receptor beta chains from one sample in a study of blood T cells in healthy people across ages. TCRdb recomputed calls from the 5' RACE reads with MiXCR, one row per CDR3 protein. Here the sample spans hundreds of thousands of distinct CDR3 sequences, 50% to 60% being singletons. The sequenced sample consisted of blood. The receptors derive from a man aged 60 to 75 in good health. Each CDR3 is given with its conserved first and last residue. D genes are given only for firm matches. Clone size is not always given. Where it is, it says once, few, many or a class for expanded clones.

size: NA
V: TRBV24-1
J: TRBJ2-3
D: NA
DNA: TGTGCCACCAGTGATTCTAGACTGCCTACAGATACGCAGTATTTT
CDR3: CATSDSRLPTDTQYF

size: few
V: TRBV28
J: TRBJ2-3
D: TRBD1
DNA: TGTGCCAGCAGCCCAGGGGGCCTTAACACAGATACGCAGTATTTT
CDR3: CASSPGGLNTDTQYF

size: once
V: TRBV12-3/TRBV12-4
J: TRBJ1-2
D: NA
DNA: TGTGCCAGCAGTTTAGGGGCGGTGTATGGCTACACCTTC
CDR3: CASSLGAVYGYTF

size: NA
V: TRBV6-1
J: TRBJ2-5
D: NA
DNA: TGTGCCAGCAGTGAGGATCGAAGCCCAGAGACCCAGTACTTC
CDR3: CASSEDRSPETQYF

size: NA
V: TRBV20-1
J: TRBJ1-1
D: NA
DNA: TGCAGTGCTAGGATAGGGGGGAGTGAAGCTTTCTTT
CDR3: CSARIGGSEAFF

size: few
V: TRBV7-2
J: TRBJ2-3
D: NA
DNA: TGTGCCAGCAGCTTAACCGGGACAAGGGCAGATACGCAGTATTTT
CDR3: CASSLTGTRADTQYF

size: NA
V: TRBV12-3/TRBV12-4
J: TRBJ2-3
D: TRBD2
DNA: TGTGCCAGCAGTCTAATTAGCGGGAGAGCGGATACGCAGTATTTT
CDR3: CASSLISGRADTQYF

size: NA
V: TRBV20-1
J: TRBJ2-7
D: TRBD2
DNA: TGCAGTGCGCGGGGGACGGGAATTGAGCAGTACTTC
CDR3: CSARGTGIEQYF

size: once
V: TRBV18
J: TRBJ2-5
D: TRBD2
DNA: TGTGCCAGCTCATCTAGCGGGGGAGAGACCCAGTACTTC
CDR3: CASSSSGGETQYF

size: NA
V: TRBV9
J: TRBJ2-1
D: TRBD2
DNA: TGTGCCAGCAGCGTAGGTGGGACTAACAATGAGCAGTTCTTC
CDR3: CASSVGGTNNEQFF

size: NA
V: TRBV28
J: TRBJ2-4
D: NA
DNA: TGTGCCAGCAGTTTTGGGGATCCAGCGCTAGCCAAAAACATTCAGTACTTC
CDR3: CASSFGDPALAKNIQYF

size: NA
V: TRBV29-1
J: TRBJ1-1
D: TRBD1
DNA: TGCAGCTATACCCGGACAGGGTACACTGAAGCTTTCTTT
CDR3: CSYTRTGYTEAFF

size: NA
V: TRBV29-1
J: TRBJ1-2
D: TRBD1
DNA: TGCAGCGTTGAAGATAAGGGGGCTTGGGGCTACACCTTC
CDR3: CSVEDKGAWGYTF

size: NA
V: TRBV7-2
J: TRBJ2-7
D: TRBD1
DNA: TGTGCCAGCAGCCTCACTATGGACAGGAGCTCCTACGAGCAGTACTTC
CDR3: CASSLTMDRSSYEQYF

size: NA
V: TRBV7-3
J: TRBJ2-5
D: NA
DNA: TGTGCCAGCAGCAATCCGGGAGAGACCCAGTACTTC
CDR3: CASSNPGETQYF

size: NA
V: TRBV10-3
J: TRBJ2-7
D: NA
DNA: TGTGCCATCAGTGAGTCCGGGCTAGCTGATTACGAGCAGTACTTC
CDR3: CAISESGLADYEQYF

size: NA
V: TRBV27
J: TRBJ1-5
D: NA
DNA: TGTGCCAGCAGTTTGAACAGCCAGACCAATCAGCCCCAGCATTTT
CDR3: CASSLNSQTNQPQHF

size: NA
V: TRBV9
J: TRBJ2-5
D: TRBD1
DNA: TGTGCCAGCAGCGCCGGGACAGGGAATCTCCAAGAGACCCAGTACTTC
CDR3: CASSAGTGNLQETQYF

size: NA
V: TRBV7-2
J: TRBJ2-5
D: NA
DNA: TGTGCCAGCAGCCTAGGCGCAGGGGAGCGGGAGACCCAGTACTTC
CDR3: CASSLGAGERETQYF

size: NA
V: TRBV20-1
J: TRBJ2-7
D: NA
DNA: TGCAGTGCCAGAACCCACGTGGGCTACGAGCAGTACTTC
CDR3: CSARTHVGYEQYF

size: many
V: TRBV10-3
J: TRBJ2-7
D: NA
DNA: TGTGCCAGTGGCTGGTCTCCCCGCGAGCAGTACTTC
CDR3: CASGWSPREQYF

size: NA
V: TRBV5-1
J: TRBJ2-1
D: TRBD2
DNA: TGCGCCAGCAGCTCATCTAGCGGGATATACAATGAGCAGTTCTTC
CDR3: CASSSSSGIYNEQFF

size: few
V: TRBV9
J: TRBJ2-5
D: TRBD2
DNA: TGTGCCAGCAGCGTCGGTTTGACTAGCGGGGTTCTAGAGACCCAGTACTTC
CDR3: CASSVGLTSGVLETQYF